This TCR beta chain stems from a study of blood T cell repertoires in COVID-19. The protocol was immunoSEQ multiplex PCR, while the TCRdb copy is restricted to in-frame clones and leaves out a portion. The sample lists 270,000 or so clones, approximately 84% seen once, with more than 1.1% in the top ten. Input material: peripheral blood. The clonotype comes from a human donor with COVID-19, enrolled during active disease. The donor label of this sample is uncertain.

In nucleotides, the CDR3 is TGTGCCAGTAGTGGGTCTAGCGGGGGCCACCCTAGCACAGATACGCAGTATTTT. It specifies CASSGSSGGHPSTDTQYF. V is TRBV19 and J is TRBJ2-3; 10 bases map to TRBD2. With V trimmed by 5 bases and J by 0 bases, 11 bases remained unmatched. The CDR3 runs 18 residues. Germline-derived CDR1 and CDR2 are LNHDA and SQIVND (reference sequence).